These T cell receptor beta chains were read from a single sample in a study of shared clonotypes between healthy human individuals. The data were produced by immunoSEQ multiplex PCR, yet TCRdb's version contains in-frame clones alone and is incomplete. The repertoire includes approximately 1,500,000 clones, roughly 96% of them detected once, and roughly 1.2% sits in the top ten. Input material: naive CD4+ T cells sorted from blood. The receptors stem from a man aged 25 to 40 in good health. CDR3s include the opening cysteine and the closing phenylalanine or tryptophan. Fields, in order: J gene, D gene, clone size, V gene, CDR3 DNA, CDR3 protein. The D gene is left open where the match is weak. Only part of the rows carry a size: once, few, many, or a class if the clone is expanded.

TRBJ2-2,NA,NA,TRBV29-1,TGCAGCGTTGGGGAGGGGGATCAGGAGCTGTTTTTT,CSVGEGDQELFF
TRBJ1-2,NA,NA,TRBV28,TGTGCCAGCAGACCAGGTGGGGCTGGCTATGGCTACACCTTC,CASRPGGAGYGYTF
TRBJ1-1,NA,once,TRBV5-4,TGTGCCAGCAGCCCACTTGGGCCCGGGATAGCGAACACTGAAGCTTTCTTT,CASSPLGPGIANTEAFF
TRBJ1-2,NA,NA,TRBV29-1,TGCAGCGTTGACCGCGGTGGGACTAACTATGGCTACACCTTC,CSVDRGGTNYGYTF
TRBJ1-5,NA,once,TRBV7-8,TGTGCCAGCAGCTTAGCATCCCATAGTTCGCAGCCCCAGCATTTT,CASSLASHSSQPQHF
TRBJ2-3,NA,NA,TRBV7-2,TGTGCCAGCAGCTTACAGCATCTAGCGACTAACACAGATACGCAGTATTTT,CASSLQHLATNTDTQYF
TRBJ1-4,NA,NA,TRBV18,TGTGCCAGCTCCCAAGCCGATGAAAAACTGTTTTTT,CASSQADEKLFF
TRBJ2-5,NA,NA,TRBV4-3,TGCGCCAGCAGCCAAGGACAGCGTACGGCCGAAGAGACCCAGTACTTC,CASSQGQRTAEETQYF
TRBJ2-7,TRBD1,NA,TRBV29-1,TGCAGCATAATTCCGCGGACAGGGGGGGGCGACGAGCAGTACTTC,CSIIPRTGGGDEQYF
TRBJ2-2,NA,NA,TRBV7-8,TGTGCCAGCAGCGCCCGGGACTTTAACACCGGGGAGCTGTTTTTT,CASSARDFNTGELFF
TRBJ2-2,TRBD1,once,TRBV6-1,TGTGCCGGACAGGGGGTCGGGGAGCTGTTTTTT,CAGQGVGELFF
TRBJ2-5,NA,NA,TRBV4-1,TGCGCCAGCAGCCCGCCGGGACACCGCCAAGAGACCCAGTACTTC,CASSPPGHRQETQYF
TRBJ1-2,NA,NA,TRBV5-6,TGTGCCAGCAGCCCGAGAGGCCCCCAAAGATCCTATGGCTACACCTTC,CASSPRGPQRSYGYTF
TRBJ2-3,NA,NA,TRBV7-9,TGTGCCAGCAGCGTCACAGGAGGGCCTCGCACAGATACGCAGTATTTT,CASSVTGGPRTDTQYF
TRBJ2-7,TRBD1,NA,TRBV11-2,TGTGCCAGCAGGGAGACAGGGCGTGACTCCTACGAGCAGTACTTC,CASRETGRDSYEQYF
TRBJ2-7,TRBD1,once,TRBV30,TGTGCCTGGAGCCCACAGGGGCTAGAGGGTGGCGAGCAGTACTTC,CAWSPQGLEGGEQYF
TRBJ1-1,NA,NA,TRBV9,TGTGCCAGCAGCGTAGAGCTGAACACTGAAGCTTTCTTT,CASSVELNTEAFF
TRBJ1-1,NA,NA,TRBV2,TGTGCCAGCATTCGCGGGAGGAACACTGAAGCTTTCTTT,CASIRGRNTEAFF
TRBJ2-2,NA,NA,TRBV5-1,TGCGCCAGCAGCTTGGTTGGGAACCCCACCGGGGAGCTGTTTTTT,CASSLVGNPTGELFF
TRBJ2-1,NA,few,TRBV15,TGTGCCACCAGCAGAGAGGGGAGCTCCTACAATGAGCAGTTCTTC,CATSREGSSYNEQFF
TRBJ2-3,NA,NA,TRBV27,TGTGCCAGCAGTTTGGGCCTCAGGGTACGGAGTGGCACAGATACGCAGTATTTT,CASSLGLRVRSGTDTQYF
TRBJ2-1,TRBD2,NA,TRBV18,TGTGCCAGCTCTTACACTAGCGGTTCCTACAATGAGCAGTTCTTC,CASSYTSGSYNEQFF
TRBJ2-7,TRBD1,NA,TRBV2,TGTGCCAGCAGCAGGACAGGGGGCGACTCCTACGAGCAGTACTTC,CASSRTGGDSYEQYF
TRBJ2-5,NA,NA,TRBV19,TGTGCCAGTAGTATAAGCAGGGGCGAAAAGACCCAGTACTTC,CASSISRGEKTQYF
TRBJ1-4,TRBD1,NA,TRBV19,TGTGCCAGTAGTATAGTAGGGACAGGGAGTGGTGAAAAACTGTTTTTT,CASSIVGTGSGEKLFF
TRBJ2-2,NA,NA,TRBV28,TGTGCCAGCAGTTTAGGTCGTCGACGGTTCGCGAACACCGGGGAGCTGTTTTTT,CASSLGRRRFANTGELFF
TRBJ1-2,NA,NA,TRBV7-9,TGTGCCAGCAGCTCAGAAACGGGGGAGTCTTCCGGCTACACCTTC,CASSSETGESSGYTF
TRBJ2-7,NA,NA,TRBV28,TGTGCCAGCAGTTTAACAGGGAACTACGAGCAGTACTTC,CASSLTGNYEQYF
TRBJ1-5,NA,NA,TRBV27,TGTGCCAGCAGTCCCATCTGGGCCAAAATTATAAATCAGCCCCAGCATTTT,CASSPIWAKIINQPQHF
TRBJ1-3,NA,once,TRBV5-4,TGTGCCAGCAGCTTGGGACGGAACTCTGGAAACACCATATATTTT,CASSLGRNSGNTIYF
TRBJ1-5,NA,NA,TRBV5-1,TGCGCCAGCAGCCCGGCGGGGGTCGATCAGCCCCAGCATTTT,CASSPAGVDQPQHF
TRBJ2-1,NA,NA,TRBV6-4,TGTGCCAGCAGTGTTCTAGCTCAGGGTGAGCAGTTCTTC,CASSVLAQGEQFF
TRBJ1-5,NA,NA,TRBV19,TGTGCCAGTAGTATCCGGACTGATAATCAGCCCCAGCATTTT,CASSIRTDNQPQHF
TRBJ1-4,NA,NA,TRBV27,TGTGCCAGCACCTGGTTTGGGCGGGGGGCAACTAATGAAAAACTGTTTTTT,CASTWFGRGATNEKLFF
TRBJ2-4,TRBD1,NA,TRBV15,TGTGCCACCAGCAAGGACTTTCCCTACGACAGGGGTTTTTTC,CATSKDFPYDRGFF
TRBJ2-4,NA,NA,TRBV5-4,TGTGCCAGCAGCTTGGGCCCCAGCAAAAACATTCAGTACTTC,CASSLGPSKNIQYF
TRBJ2-2,NA,NA,TRBV28,TGTGCCAGCAGAGTAAACACATACAGGGCCCCCGGGGAGCTGTTTTTT,CASRVNTYRAPGELFF
TRBJ2-3,NA,NA,TRBV28,TGTGCCAGCAGTTTGGGGGGTTCGGGCACAGATACGCAGTATTTT,CASSLGGSGTDTQYF
TRBJ1-5,NA,NA,TRBV5-5,TGTGCCAGCAGCTTGTGGGGGATGCAGCCCCAGCATTTT,CASSLWGMQPQHF
TRBJ2-3,NA,NA,TRBV2,TGTGCCAGCAGCTTAACTAGCACAGATACGCAGTATTTT,CASSLTSTDTQYF
TRBJ1-3,TRBD1,NA,TRBV7-2,TGTGCCAGCAGCGTTGACAGGGGAAGCTCTGGAAACACCATATATTTT,CASSVDRGSSGNTIYF
TRBJ2-1,NA,NA,TRBV6-1,TGTGCCAGCAGTGAACAAGCCAGTACGAGGGGCAATGAGCAGTTCTTC,CASSEQASTRGNEQFF
TRBJ2-1,NA,NA,TRBV2,TGTGCCAGCGGGAAAGCGGGTAGCTCCTACAATGAGCAGTTCTTC,CASGKAGSSYNEQFF